This T cell receptor beta chain stems from a study of response to subunit inactivated influenza vaccine. TCRdb itself ran the RT-PCR reads through MiXCR, one entry per CDR3 protein. The data show approximately 500,000 distinct CDR3 sequences, roughly a quarter seen once. In addition, the sample was reused for a study of T cells expressing NK-cell markers. That paper notes: The cDNA for TCR beta came from 5'RACE template switching with UMIs. Source material for TCR beta repertoires consisted of sorted CD3+CD56+NKG2C+, CD3+CD56+NKG2C- and CD3+CD56-NKG2C+ T cells.

The sequenced sample was CD4+ T cells sorted from PBMCs, obtained 11 to 12 days after vaccination. The TCR was taken from a man in his fifties who received an inactivated influenza vaccine.

CDR3 sequence: CASSYRGVGGETQYF. DNA of the CDR3: TGTGCCAGCAGTTACAGGGGAGTCGGAGGGGAGACCCAGTACTTC. V gene TRBV6-2 or TRBV6-3 combines with J gene TRBJ2-5, with D possibly being TRBD2 (6 bases). From germline, CDR1 is MNHEY and CDR2 SVGEGT. V lost 2 bases and J 5 bases, leaving 15 bases between the germline ends. This CDR3 has 15 residues.